This entry lists 4 T cell receptor beta chains sequenced from one sample in a study of blood T cell repertoires in COVID-19. Assay: immunoSEQ multiplex PCR; the TCRdb copy retains only in-frame clones and omits some. The table has 200,000 to 250,000 clones, over 75% seen once; the top ten hold roughly 12%. What was sequenced was peripheral blood. These receptors all come from a human donor in a cohort sampled during active COVID-19.

The chain recombines TRBV6-2 or TRBV6-3 with TRBJ1-5; 7 nucleotides match TRBD1. The V and J ends lost 5 bases and 0 bases, in that order; junction bases with no gene match: 16. This CDR3 is built from 19 residues. The germline V gene encodes CDR1 MNHEY and CDR2 SVGEGT. The CDR3 region has the DNA TGTGCCAGCAGTCAAGACAGGGAAGCTGTGGGGTATAGCAATCAGCCCCAGCATTTT. Residues: CASSQDREAVGYSNQPQHF.

This clone was seen only a few times. This sequence joins TRBV28 and TRBJ1-2; 8 nucleotides match TRBD1. Germline trimming cut 6 bases from V and 7 bases from J; bases unmatched to any gene: 16. CDR1 is MDHEN and CDR2 is SYDVKM in the germline V gene. CDR3 length: 16 amino acids. The CDR3 here is CASSGWTGRVLGGYTF. The DNA of the CDR3 is TGTGCCAGCAGCGGGTGGACAGGGAGGGTGTTGGGTGGCTACACCTTC.

J is TRBJ2-5 and V is TRBV28; 10 bases map to TRBD2. The CDR3 length is 12 residues. V gave up 8 bases and J gave up 3 bases; unmatched junction bases: 0. Germline CDR1 reads MDHEN; CDR2 reads SYDVKM. The CDR3 DNA follows: TGTGCCAGCGGACTAGCGGAAGAGACCCAGTACTTC. It encodes CASGLAEETQYF.

The chain carries TRBV18 and TRBJ2-2; 8 nucleotides match TRBD1. From germline, CDR1 is KGHSH and CDR2 LQKENI. The trim removed 5 bases at V and 1 base at J, leaving 12 bases unmatched. This CDR3 region has 18 residues. CDR3 loop: CASSAKGTGTGNTGELFF. The CDR3 DNA sequence: TGTGCCAGCTCAGCCAAAGGTACCGGGACAGGGAACACCGGGGAGCTGTTTTTT. Complete variable domain (other parts from reference TRBV18 and TRBJ2-2): NAGVMQNPRHLVRRRGQEARLRCSPMKGHSHVYWYRQLPEEGLKFMVYLQKENIIDESGMPKERFSAEFPKEGPSILRIQQVVRGDSAAYFCASSAKGTGTGNTGELFFGEGSRLTVL.